This T cell receptor (beta chain) originates from a study of glioma-infiltrating T cells. CDR3 length equals 13 residues. Trimming removed 9 bases from V and 3 bases from J, with 14 bases in between. Germline V gene data show CDR1 as MNHNS and CDR2 as SASEGT. Details on this clonotype: Its matching antigen is unknown.

The iRepertoire nested amplicon-rescue multiplex PCR amplified TCR alpha and beta CDR3s from RNA. TCRdb processed the multiplex PCR reads anew with MiXCR; each CDR3 protein has one entry. The sample yields roughly 100,000 distinct CDR3 sequences, 35% to 50% seen once. Overall study findings and caveats: Gliomas, especially low-grade, showed above-expected tissue-blood divergence; non-neoplastic patients showed below.

Specimen: glioma tissue, nonneoplastic brain tissue, or PBMCs (not recorded which). V usage is TRBV6-1 and J usage is TRBJ1-1; unclear D gene. This TCR was sampled from a human donor with low-grade glioma or glioblastoma, undergoing nonglioma brain surgery, or in good health (not recorded which). This chain's CDR3 is CARGLSPYTEAFF. The CDR3 region has the DNA TGTGCCAGAGGTTTGTCGCCCTACACTGAAGCTTTCTTT.